The entry that follows covers one TCR beta chain sequence. This specimen comes from a study of blood T cell repertoires in COVID-19. The wider study: Specimens from acute and convalescent COVID-19 originated in the United States, Italy and Spain. Sample material is recorded as cDNA or gDNA derived from T cells, B-cell-depleted T cells, or PBMCs.

Per the authors' pipeline: Counts of nucleated cells, estimated from reference gene primer amplification, were obtained. Measured with immunoSEQ multiplex PCR; TCRdb has only the in-frame clones, and not every one. The V and J calls and the clone size are those of that table, but D and trimming were determined from the DNA. The sample contains approximately 390,000 clones, roughly 90% of which appear only once. This TCR derives from a man younger than 35 with active or convalescent COVID-19. Source material: peripheral blood.

CDR3 amino acids: CASSQETFVGNNNEQFF. CDR3 bases: TGTGCCAGCAGCCAAGAAACGTTTGTCGGGAACAACAATGAGCAGTTCTTC. V and J are TRBV3-1 (or the pseudogene TRBV3-2) and TRBJ2-1; TRBD2 might be the D (5 bases). From germline, CDR1 is LGHDT and CDR2 YNNKEL (reference sequence). V was trimmed by 0 bases and J by 5 bases, leaving 17 bases between them. CDR3 length equals 17 residues.